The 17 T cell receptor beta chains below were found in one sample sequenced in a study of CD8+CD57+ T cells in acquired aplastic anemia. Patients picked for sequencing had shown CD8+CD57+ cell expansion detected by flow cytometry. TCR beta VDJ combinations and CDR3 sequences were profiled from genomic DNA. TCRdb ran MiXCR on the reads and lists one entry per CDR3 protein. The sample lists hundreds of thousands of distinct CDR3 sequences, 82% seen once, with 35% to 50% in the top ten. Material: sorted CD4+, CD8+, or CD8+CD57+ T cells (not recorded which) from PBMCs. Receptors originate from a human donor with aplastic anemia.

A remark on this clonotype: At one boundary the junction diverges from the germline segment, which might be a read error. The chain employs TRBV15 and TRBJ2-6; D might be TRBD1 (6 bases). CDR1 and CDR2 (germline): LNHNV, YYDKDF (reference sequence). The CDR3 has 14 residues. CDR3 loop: CASSGGQGANVLTF. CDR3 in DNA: TGTGCCAGCAGCGGCGGACAGGGGGCCAACGTCCTGACTTTC.

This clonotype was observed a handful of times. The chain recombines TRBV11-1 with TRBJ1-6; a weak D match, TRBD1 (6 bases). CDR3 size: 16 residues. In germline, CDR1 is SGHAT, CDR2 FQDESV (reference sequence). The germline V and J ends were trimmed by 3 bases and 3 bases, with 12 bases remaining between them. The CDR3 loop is CASSLGETGYNSPLHF. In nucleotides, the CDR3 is TGTGCCAGCAGCTTGGGGGAGACAGGCTATAATTCACCCCTCCACTTT.

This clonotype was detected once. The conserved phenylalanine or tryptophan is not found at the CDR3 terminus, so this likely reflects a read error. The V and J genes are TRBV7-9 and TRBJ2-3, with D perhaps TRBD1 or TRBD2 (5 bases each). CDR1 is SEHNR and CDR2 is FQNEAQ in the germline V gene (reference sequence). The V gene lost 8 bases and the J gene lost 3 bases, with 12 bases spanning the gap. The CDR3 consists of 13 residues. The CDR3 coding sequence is TGTGCCAGCGGGGTTGGGGGAACAGATACGCAGTATTTG. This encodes CASGVGGTDTQYL.

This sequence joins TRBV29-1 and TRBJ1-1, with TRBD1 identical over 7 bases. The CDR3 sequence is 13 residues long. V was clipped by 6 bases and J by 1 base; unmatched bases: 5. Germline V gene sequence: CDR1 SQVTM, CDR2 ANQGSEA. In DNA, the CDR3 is TGCAGCGTAAAACAGGGGCGGAACACTGAAGCTTTCTTT. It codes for CSVKQGRNTEAFF.

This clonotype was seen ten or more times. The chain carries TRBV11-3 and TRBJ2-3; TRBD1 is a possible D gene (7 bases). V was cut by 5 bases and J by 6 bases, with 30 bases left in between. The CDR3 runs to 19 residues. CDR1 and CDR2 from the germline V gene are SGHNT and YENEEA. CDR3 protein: CASSPRDSGSGSPRDTQYF. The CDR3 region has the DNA TGTGCCAGCAGCCCGCGGGACAGTGGAAGTGGGAGCCCCAGGGATACGCAGTATTTT. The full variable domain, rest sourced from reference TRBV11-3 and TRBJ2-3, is EAGVVQSPRYKIIEKKQPVAFWCNPISGHNTLYWYLQNLGQGPELLIRYENEEAVDDSQLPKDRFSAERLKGVDSTLKIQPAELGDSAVYLCASSPRDSGSGSPRDTQYFGPGTRLTVL.

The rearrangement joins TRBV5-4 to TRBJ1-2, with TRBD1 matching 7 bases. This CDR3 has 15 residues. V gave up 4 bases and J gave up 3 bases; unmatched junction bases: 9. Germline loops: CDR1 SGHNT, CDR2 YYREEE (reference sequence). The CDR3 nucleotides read TGTGCCAGCAGCCCGGGAGGGGGCGCCGACTATGGCTACACCTTC. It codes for CASSPGGGADYGYTF.

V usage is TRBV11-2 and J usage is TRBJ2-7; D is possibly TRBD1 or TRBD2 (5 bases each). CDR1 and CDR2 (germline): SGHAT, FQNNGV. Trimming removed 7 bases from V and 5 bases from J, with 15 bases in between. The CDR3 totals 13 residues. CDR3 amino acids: CASTPGRYHEQYF. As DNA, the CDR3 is TGTGCCAGCACCCCGGGGCGTTACCACGAGCAGTACTTC. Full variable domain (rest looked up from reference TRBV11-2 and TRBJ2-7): EAGVAQSPRYKIIEKRQSVAFWCNPISGHATLYWYQQILGQGPKLLIQFQNNGVVDDSQLPKDRFSAERLKGVDSTLKIQPAKLEDSAVYLCASTPGRYHEQYFGPGTRLTVT.

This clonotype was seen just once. DNA of the CDR3: TGTGCCAGCAGTTACCCTCCCGATACGCAGTATTTT. This gives the protein CASSYPPDTQYF. The chain employs TRBV13 and TRBJ2-3; D is undetermined. Germline CDR1 PRHDT, CDR2 FYEKMQ (reference sequence). The CDR3 is 12 residues long. Trimming removed 6 bases from V and 6 bases from J, with 10 bases in between.

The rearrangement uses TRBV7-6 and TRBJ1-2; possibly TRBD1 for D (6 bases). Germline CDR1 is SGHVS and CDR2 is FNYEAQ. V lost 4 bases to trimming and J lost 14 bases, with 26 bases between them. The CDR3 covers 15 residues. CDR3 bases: TGTGCCAGCAGCTCAGCAGGGGATGCCGACTATAATGAGACCTTC. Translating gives CASSSAGDADYNETF.

The CDR3 nucleotides read TGTGCCAGCAGCTTTAACAGGGGGCGGAATGAGCAGTTCTTC. Its translation is CASSFNRGRNEQFF. This chain uses TRBV5-4 with TRBJ2-1; TRBD1 matches 9 bases. Germline assignment: CDR1 SGHNT and CDR2 YYREEE (reference sequence). The V gene end was trimmed by 2 bases and the J gene end by 7 bases; junction bases not matched to a gene: 4. The CDR3 is made up of 14 amino acids.

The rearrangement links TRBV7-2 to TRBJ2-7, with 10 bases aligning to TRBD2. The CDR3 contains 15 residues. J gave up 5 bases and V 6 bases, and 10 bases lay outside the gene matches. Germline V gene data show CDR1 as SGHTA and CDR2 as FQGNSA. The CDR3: CASRSSGGLKDEQYF. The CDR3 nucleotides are TGTGCCAGCAGGTCTAGCGGGGGCCTGAAAGACGAGCAGTACTTC.

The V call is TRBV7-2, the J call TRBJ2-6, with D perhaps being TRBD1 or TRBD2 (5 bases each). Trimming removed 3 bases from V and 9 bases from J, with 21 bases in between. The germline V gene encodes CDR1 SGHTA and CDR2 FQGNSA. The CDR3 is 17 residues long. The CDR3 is CASSLTRGADYGNVLTF. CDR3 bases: TGTGCCAGCAGCTTGACAAGGGGCGCCGACTATGGCAACGTCCTGACTTTC.

CDR3 bases: TGTGCCACCAGTGATTTGCCAGGGGATTCACCCCTCCACTTT. Translating gives CATSDLPGDSPLHF. The genes are TRBV24-1 and TRBJ1-6, with a possible D match to TRBD1 (6 bases). The germline V gene has CDR1 KGHDR and CDR2 SFDVKD. This CDR3 is 14 amino acids long. Trimming removed 0 bases at V and 8 bases at J, with 7 bases between.

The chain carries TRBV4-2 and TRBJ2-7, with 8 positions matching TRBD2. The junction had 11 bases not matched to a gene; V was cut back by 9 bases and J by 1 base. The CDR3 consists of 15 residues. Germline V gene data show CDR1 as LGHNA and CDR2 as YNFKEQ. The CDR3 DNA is TGTGCCAGTAGTACAAGCGGGGGTGGTTCCTACGAGCAGTACTTC. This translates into CASSTSGGGSYEQYF.

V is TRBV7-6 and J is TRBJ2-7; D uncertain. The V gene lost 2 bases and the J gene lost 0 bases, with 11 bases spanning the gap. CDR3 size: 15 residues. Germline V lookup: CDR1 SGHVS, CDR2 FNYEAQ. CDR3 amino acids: CASSLHSGGSYEQYF. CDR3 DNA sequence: TGTGCCAGCAGCTTACATTCGGGCGGCTCCTACGAGCAGTACTTC.

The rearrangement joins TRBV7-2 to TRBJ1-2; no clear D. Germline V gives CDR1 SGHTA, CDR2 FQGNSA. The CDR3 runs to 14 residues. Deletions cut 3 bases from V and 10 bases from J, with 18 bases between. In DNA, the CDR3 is TGTGCCAGCAGCTTTAGTCCGGGTTGTCTAGCCTACACCTTC. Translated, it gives CASSFSPGCLAYTF.

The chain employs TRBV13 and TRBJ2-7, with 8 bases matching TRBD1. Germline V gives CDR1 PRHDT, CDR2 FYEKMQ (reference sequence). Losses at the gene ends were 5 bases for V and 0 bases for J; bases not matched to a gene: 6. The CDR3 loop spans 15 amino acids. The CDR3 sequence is CASSHDRGFSYEQYF. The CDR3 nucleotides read TGTGCCAGCAGCCATGACAGGGGATTCTCCTACGAGCAGTACTTC.